These 25 T cell receptor beta chains originate from one sample sequenced in a study of cytomegalovirus exposure and HLA in healthy donors. The PCR used 60 Vbeta and 13 Jbeta primers. Assay: immunoSEQ multiplex PCR; the TCRdb copy retains only in-frame clones and omits some. This sample has about 80,000 clones, with around 73% found just once. The sequenced sample consisted of PBMCs. These receptor sequences come from a man aged 45 to 65 in good health and CMV-seronegative.

This CDR3 reads CASSSTRQGSDTQYF. CDR3 nucleotides: TGTGCCAGCAGCTCCACCCGGCAGGGTTCAGATACGCAGTATTTT. The genes are TRBV13 and TRBJ2-3, with D possibly matching TRBD1 (5 bases). The V gene's germline CDR1 is PRHDT and CDR2 FYEKMQ (reference sequence). The CDR3 loop spans 15 amino acids. Trimming took 4 bases from V and 4 from J, leaving 15 bases between them.

V usage is TRBV4-1 and J usage is TRBJ2-5; TRBD1 matches 8 bases. The CDR3 is 15 residues long. The germline V gene has CDR1 MGHRA and CDR2 YSYEKL. V lost 1 base, J lost 2 bases, and 3 bases stayed unmatched. CDR3 protein: CASSQATGVQETQYF. As DNA, the CDR3 is TGCGCCAGCAGCCAAGCGACAGGGGTTCAAGAGACCCAGTACTTC.

The gene calls are TRBV5-1 and TRBJ2-2; 7 bases fit TRBD2. The germline V gene has CDR1 SGHRS and CDR2 YFSETQ. V trimming: 4 bases; J trimming: 2 bases; junction bases outside the gene matches: 8. The CDR3 contains 16 residues. CDR3 in DNA: TGCGCCAGCAGCCGGACGGGGGGACCAAACACCGGGGAGCTGTTTTTT. Encoded protein: CASSRTGGPNTGELFF.

The chain is built from TRBV25-1 and TRBJ1-6; D gene unclear. This CDR3 spans 11 amino acids. V lost 4 bases, J lost 14 bases, and 9 bases lay in between. CDR1 is MGHDK and CDR2 is SYGVNS in the germline V gene. The CDR3 DNA sequence: TGTGCCAGCAGTGGTCCGAGGGCCCTCCACTTT. The encoded protein is CASSGPRALHF. The full variable domain, rest sourced from reference TRBV25-1 and TRBJ1-6, is EADIYQTPRYLVIGTGKKITLECSQTMGHDKMYWYQQDPGMELHLIHYSYGVNSTEKGDLSSESTVSRIRTEHFPLTLESARPSHTSQYLCASSGPRALHFGNGTRLTVT.

This clone was seen repeatedly, ten times or more. The V gene is TRBV7-6, the J gene TRBJ2-7; 7 bases map to TRBD1. CDR3 length equals 13 residues. V was pared by 10 bases and J by 0 bases, with 6 bases of the junction left unmatched. CDR1 and CDR2 (germline): SGHVS, FNYEAQ. CDR3 amino acids: CATSQGSSYEQYF. The CDR3 DNA follows: TGTGCCACCTCACAGGGGAGCTCCTACGAGCAGTACTTC.

This clone was seen ten or more times. DNA for the CDR3: TGTGCCAGCAGCCCACCGGGAGCCTTTACCACAGATACGCAGTATTTT. This sequence encodes CASSPPGAFTTDTQYF. This chain uses TRBV14 with TRBJ2-3; D is perhaps TRBD2 (6 bases). The CDR3 contains 16 residues. In germline, CDR1 is SGHDN, CDR2 FVKESK. V lost 4 bases, J lost 2 bases, and 16 bases lay in between. The whole variable domain, filled in from reference TRBV14 and TRBJ2-3, reads EAGVTQFPSHSVIEKGQTVTLRCDPISGHDNLYWYRRVMGKEIKFLLHFVKESKQDESGMPNNRFLAERTGGTYSTLKVQPAELEDSGVYFCASSPPGAFTTDTQYFGPGTRLTVL.

This chain joins TRBV5-1 and TRBJ1-1; D is perhaps TRBD1 (5 bases). Looked up from germline, CDR1 is SGHRS and CDR2 is YFSETQ. This CDR3 contains 13 residues. With 2 bases removed from V and 1 base from J, the gap between germline ends came to 6 bases. The CDR3 coding sequence is TGCGCCAGCAGCTTCCAGGGGAACACTGAAGCTTTCTTT. It codes for CASSFQGNTEAFF.

The chain uses TRBV28 and TRBJ2-1; 12 nucleotides agree with TRBD1. Germline CDR1 MDHEN, CDR2 SYDVKM. This CDR3 spans 15 amino acids. With 4 bases clipped from V and 12 bases from J, the junction kept 10 bases outside the gene matches. CDR3 nucleotide sequence: TGTGCCAGCAGTTCTGCGGGACAGGGGGCTGGACGGCAGTTCTTC. Translation gives CASSSAGQGAGRQFF.

The genes are TRBV10-3 and TRBJ2-3; D possibly corresponds to TRBD1 (6 bases). The CDR3 sequence is 14 residues long. Per germline, CDR1 ENHRY and CDR2 SYGVKD. The V end lost 8 bases, the J end lost 2 bases, and 14 bases lay between the germline ends. CDR3 nucleotide sequence: TGTGCCATCTCTCGGGACAAAAACACAGATACGCAGTATTTT. This codes for CAISRDKNTDTQYF.

V gene TRBV7-2 combines with J gene TRBJ2-7; tentative D call: TRBD1 (6 bases). V shed 5 bases and J shed 3 bases, with 20 bases lying between them. The germline V gene encodes CDR1 SGHTA and CDR2 FQGNSA. CDR3 length: 16 residues. The CDR3 reads CASSPRSDRTNYEQYF. CDR3 DNA: TGTGCCAGCAGCCCGAGAAGTGACAGGACGAACTACGAGCAGTACTTC.

The rearrangement links TRBV5-1 to TRBJ1-1, with no clear D. This CDR3 spans 15 amino acids. Trimming took off 2 bases at V and 4 bases at J, with 15 bases between the two ends. Germline lookup yields CDR1 SGHRS and CDR2 YFSETQ. The CDR3 nucleotides read TGCGCCAGCAGCTTAGGTGGGTCATCAGGCACTGAAGCTTTCTTT. It translates to CASSLGGSSGTEAFF. Complete variable domain (other parts from reference TRBV5-1 and TRBJ1-1): KAGVTQTPRYLIKTRGQQVTLSCSPISGHRSVSWYQQTPGQGLQFLFEYFSETQRNKGNFPGRFSGRQFSNSRSEMNVSTLELGDSALYLCASSLGGSSGTEAFFGQGTRLTVV.

The V and J genes are TRBV13 and TRBJ2-6; perhaps TRBD2 as D (6 bases). V was cut by 3 bases and J by 0 bases, with 15 bases left in between. Per germline, CDR1 PRHDT and CDR2 FYEKMQ (reference sequence). The CDR3 contains 18 residues. The DNA for the CDR3 is TGTGCCAGCAGCTTTATATCGGGAGTTAACTCTGGGGCCAACGTCCTGACTTTC. Translation gives CASSFISGVNSGANVLTF.

The gene calls are TRBV2 and TRBJ1-3, with TRBD1 identical over 9 bases. The V gene's germline CDR1 is SNHLY and CDR2 FYNNEI. Unmatched junction bases numbered 5, after V lost 6 bases and J lost 5 bases. The CDR3 length is 14 residues. The CDR3 loop reads CASSGGQGRNTIYF. CDR3 coding DNA: TGTGCCAGCAGCGGGGGACAGGGAAGAAACACCATATATTTT.

The chain has TRBV5-6 and TRBJ2-2; weak D call: TRBD1 (6 bases). CDR1 and CDR2 (germline): SGHDT, YYEEEE. Trimming stripped 7 bases from V and 4 bases from J, with 20 bases between. The CDR3 spans 16 residues. CDR3 protein: CASAQMPQGSTGELFF. The CDR3 bases are TGTGCCAGCGCGCAAATGCCACAGGGAAGCACCGGGGAGCTGTTTTTT.

In DNA form, the CDR3 reads TGTGCCTGGCTCCGGGTCTTTAAGGATACCGAAGATTATAACTATGGCTACACCTTC. Translating gives CAWLRVFKDTEDYNYGYTF. The chain is built from TRBV30 and TRBJ1-2, with D unclear. V lost 5 bases, J lost 1 base, and 29 bases lay in between. The CDR3 runs 19 residues. Germline V gene data show CDR1 as GTSNPN and CDR2 as SVGIG (reference sequence).

This CDR3 is CASSPPSDRGNGKLFF. As DNA, the CDR3 is TGTGCCAGCTCACCACCGTCGGACAGGGGGAATGGGAAACTGTTTTTT. The gene calls are TRBV18 and TRBJ1-4, with TRBD1 identical over 10 bases. The germline V gene encodes CDR1 KGHSH and CDR2 LQKENI. The CDR3 is made up of 16 amino acids. The V and J ends lost 0 bases and 11 bases, in that order; junction bases with no gene match: 9.

This rearrangement joins TRBV27 to TRBJ2-7, with 8 bases identical to TRBD1. Germline V gives CDR1 MNHEY, CDR2 SMNVEV (reference sequence). V trimming: 5 bases; J trimming: 6 bases; junction bases outside the gene matches: 9. The CDR3 is made up of 14 amino acids. Here the CDR3 reads CASSTSDRAREQYF. DNA of the CDR3: TGTGCCAGCAGTACCTCGGACAGGGCCCGCGAGCAGTACTTC.

The chain employs TRBV6-5 and TRBJ2-5; a possible D gene is TRBD2 (6 bases). The last part of the DNA fits TRBJ2-7 better; the J call may be wrong. Germline CDR1 MNHEY, CDR2 SVGAGI. This CDR3 contains 14 residues. The CDR3 DNA follows: TGTGCCAGCAGCTATGGGGGGTCCGCCTACGAGCAGTACTTC. Translated: CASSYGGSAYEQYF.

V and J are TRBV11-2 and TRBJ2-1, with a weak D call TRBD1 (5 bases). This CDR3 is 16 amino acids long. Germline CDR1 is SGHAT and CDR2 is FQNNGV. The V and J ends lost 5 bases and 2 bases respectively, with 16 bases between them. As DNA, the CDR3 is TGTGCCAGCAGCGAGACAGACAGTTGGACCTACAATGAGCAGTTCTTC. Its translation is CASSETDSWTYNEQFF.

This chain links TRBV9 with TRBJ1-5; D is uncertain. Germline V gives CDR1 SGDLS, CDR2 YYNGEE. V lost 0 bases to trimming and J lost 3 bases, with 10 bases between them. CDR3 length equals 15 residues. The CDR3 region is CASSVAGLINQPQHF. In DNA, the CDR3 is TGTGCCAGCAGCGTAGCCGGACTGATCAATCAGCCCCAGCATTTT.

The chain joins TRBV5-1 to TRBJ1-1; D gene unclear. The CDR3 sequence is 11 residues long. The germline V gene encodes CDR1 SGHRS and CDR2 YFSETQ. V lost 5 bases, J lost 4 bases, and 6 bases lay in between. CDR3: CASRSSTEAFF. CDR3 nucleotide sequence: TGCGCCAGCAGATCGTCCACTGAAGCTTTCTTT.

This sequence joins TRBV14 and TRBJ2-1; 8 nucleotides match TRBD2. V trimming: 0 bases; J trimming: 7 bases; junction bases outside the gene matches: 11. The CDR3 loop spans 17 amino acids. Germline CDR1 reads SGHDN; CDR2 reads FVKESK. CDR3 in DNA: TGTGCCAGCAGCCAAGATCGGGGGGGGGCCAATCCTAATGAGCAGTTCTTC. Translating gives CASSQDRGGANPNEQFF.

This chain uses TRBV7-8 with TRBJ1-1; D is ambiguous. V was cut by 2 bases and J by 1 base, with 8 bases left in between. The CDR3 length is 14 residues. CDR1 SGHVS and CDR2 FQNEAQ come from the germline V gene. Here the CDR3 DNA reads TGTGCCAGCAGCTTAAGGGAGGGGAACACTGAAGCTTTCTTT. Protein sequence: CASSLREGNTEAFF. Together with reference TRBV7-8 and TRBJ1-1, the CDR3 gives the full variable domain: GAGVSQSPRYKVAKRGQDVALRCDPISGHVSLFWYQQALGQGPEFLTYFQNEAQLDKSGLPSDRFFAERPEGSVSTLKIQRTQQEDSAVYLCASSLREGNTEAFFGQGTRLTVV.

The chain carries TRBV27 and TRBJ1-5; possible D gene TRBD1, 5 bases. The germline V and J ends were trimmed by 6 bases and 10 bases, with 16 bases remaining between them. Germline assignment: CDR1 MNHEY and CDR2 SMNVEV (reference sequence). This CDR3 contains 13 residues. CDR3 DNA: TGTGCCAGCAGGGCGCCGTCAGGGTTACCCCAGCATTTT. Its translation is CASRAPSGLPQHF.

This clone came up once. This rearrangement joins TRBV25-1 to TRBJ2-2; 9 bases fit TRBD1. The CDR3 is 13 residues long. V dropped 7 bases and J dropped 6; count of bases not matched to a gene: 3. Germline assignment: CDR1 MGHDK and CDR2 SYGVNS. CDR3 residues: CASKGTGPGELFF. In DNA, the CDR3 is TGTGCCAGCAAGGGGACAGGGCCCGGGGAGCTGTTTTTT.